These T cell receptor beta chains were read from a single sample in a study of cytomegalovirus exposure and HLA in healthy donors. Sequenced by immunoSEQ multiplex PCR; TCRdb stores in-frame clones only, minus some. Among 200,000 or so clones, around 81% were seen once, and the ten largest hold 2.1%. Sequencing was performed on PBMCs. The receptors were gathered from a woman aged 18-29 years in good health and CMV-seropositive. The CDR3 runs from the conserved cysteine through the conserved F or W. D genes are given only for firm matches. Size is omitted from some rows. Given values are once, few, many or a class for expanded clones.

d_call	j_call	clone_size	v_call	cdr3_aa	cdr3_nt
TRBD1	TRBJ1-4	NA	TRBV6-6	CASSFGQVVEKLFF	TGTGCCAGCAGTTTCGGACAGGTAGTTGAAAAACTGTTTTTT
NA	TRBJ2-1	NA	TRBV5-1	CASSLHRGYNEQFF	TGCGCCAGCAGCCTCCACCGGGGCTACAATGAGCAGTTCTTC
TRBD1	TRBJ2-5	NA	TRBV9	CASSDPSTGVQETQYF	TGTGCCAGCAGCGACCCTTCTACAGGGGTCCAAGAGACCCAGTACTTC
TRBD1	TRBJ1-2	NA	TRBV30	CAWSVRGPGYGYTF	TGTGCCTGGAGTGTGAGGGGGCCTGGCTATGGCTACACCTTC
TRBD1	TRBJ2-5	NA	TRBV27	CASSSNLQGTETQYF	TGTGCCAGCAGTTCAAACTTACAGGGGACGGAGACCCAGTACTTC
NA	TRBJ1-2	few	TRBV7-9	CASSRDGSHGYTF	TGTGCCAGCAGCCGGGATGGGAGTCATGGCTACACCTTC
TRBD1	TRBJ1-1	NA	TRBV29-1	CSGKQGGDTEAFF	TGCAGCGGTAAACAGGGGGGCGACACTGAAGCTTTCTTT
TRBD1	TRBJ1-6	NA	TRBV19	CASSYGQGLNSPLHF	TGTGCCAGTAGCTACGGACAGGGCCTTAATTCACCCCTCCACTTT
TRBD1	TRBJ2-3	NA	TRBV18	CASSASGTGTDTQYF	TGTGCCAGCTCAGCGTCCGGGACAGGCACAGATACGCAGTATTTT
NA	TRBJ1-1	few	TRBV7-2	CASSRQVNTEAFF	TGTGCCAGCAGCCGACAGGTGAACACTGAAGCTTTCTTT
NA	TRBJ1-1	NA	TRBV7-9	CASSLVEGLDTDEAFF	TGTGCCAGCAGCTTAGTTGAGGGCCTCGACACCGATGAAGCTTTCTTT
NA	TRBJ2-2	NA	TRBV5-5	CASRRQGQYANTGELFF	TGTGCCAGCAGGCGACAAGGACAGTATGCGAACACCGGGGAGCTGTTTTTT
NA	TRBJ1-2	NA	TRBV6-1	CASSEVLSTGGYTF	TGTGCCAGCAGTGAAGTATTGTCGACCGGGGGCTACACCTTC
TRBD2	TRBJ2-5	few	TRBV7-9	CASSSLPLTSGGAETQYF	TGTGCCAGCAGCTCACTACCTCTGACTAGCGGGGGGGCCGAGACCCAGTACTTC
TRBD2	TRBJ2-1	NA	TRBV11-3	CASSFSGGNEQFF	TGTGCCAGCAGCTTTAGCGGGGGCAATGAGCAGTTCTTC
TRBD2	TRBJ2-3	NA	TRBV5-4	CASSPWATSGEPSRTDTQYF	TGTGCCAGCAGCCCGTGGGCGACTAGCGGGGAACCTAGCCGCACAGATACGCAGTATTTT
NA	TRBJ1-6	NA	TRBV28	CASEQVSNSPLHF	TGTGCCAGCGAACAGGTTTCAAATTCACCCCTCCACTTT
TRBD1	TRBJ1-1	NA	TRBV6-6	CASISGGTEAFF	TGTGCCAGCATTTCAGGGGGCACTGAAGCTTTCTTT
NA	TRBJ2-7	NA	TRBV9	CASSDRTEQYF	TGTGCCAGCAGTGACAGAACCGAGCAGTACTTC
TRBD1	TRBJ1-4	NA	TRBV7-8	CASSRRTGIDANEKLFF	TGTGCCAGCAGCCGAAGGACAGGGATCGACGCTAATGAAAAACTGTTTTTT
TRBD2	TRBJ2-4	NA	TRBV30	CAWNRLAGGNKNIQYF	TGTGCCTGGAACCGACTAGCGGGGGGAAACAAAAACATTCAGTACTTC
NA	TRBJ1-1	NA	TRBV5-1	CASSFRTDNMNTEAFF	TGCGCCAGCAGCTTTCGGACAGATAATATGAACACTGAAGCTTTCTTT
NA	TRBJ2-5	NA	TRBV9	CASSVVGGPETQYF	TGTGCCAGCAGCGTAGTTGGAGGGCCAGAGACCCAGTACTTC
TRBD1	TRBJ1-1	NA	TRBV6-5	CASSYSEAGGTEAFF	TGTGCCAGCAGTTACTCTGAGGCAGGGGGCACTGAAGCTTTCTTT
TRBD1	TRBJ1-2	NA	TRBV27	CASSQDRDYGYTF	TGTGCCAGCAGCCAGGACAGGGACTATGGCTACACCTTC